Listed here are 9 T cell receptor beta chains from one sample, sequenced in a study of tumour-infiltrating T cells in Burkitt lymphoma. Some clones are missing from TCRdb's copy, which holds only in-frame ones; the method was immunoSEQ multiplex PCR. The sample has 43,000 or so clones; less than 35% are singletons. Sequences were obtained from tumor tissue. These receptors all come from a human donor with Burkitt lymphoma.

This clone was seen a handful of times. The gene calls are TRBV7-2 and TRBJ2-1; D possibly uses TRBD1 or TRBD2 (6 bases each). Germline-derived CDR1 and CDR2 are SGHTA and FQGNSA. V was shortened by 5 bases and J by 10 bases, with 18 bases between the two germline ends. There are 14 residues in the CDR3. CDR3 loop: CASSPGGPKPEQFF. The CDR3 nucleotides read TGTGCCAGCAGCCCCGGGGGCCCTAAGCCCGAGCAGTTCTTC.

The genes are TRBV21-1 and TRBJ1-6. TRBV21-1 is assigned pseudogene status. CDR3 length equals 15 residues. The CDR3: CASSQGGEINSPLHF. The CDR3 DNA sequence: TGTGCCAGCAGCCAAGGGGGGGAGATAAATTCACCCCTCCACTTT.

The chain couples TRBV4-1 to TRBJ1-6; 8 nucleotides line up with TRBD1. Germline CDR1 is MGHRA and CDR2 is YSYEKL. The CDR3 has 14 amino acids. Losses at the gene ends were 6 bases for V and 8 bases for J; bases not matched to a gene: 6. The CDR3: CASRLQGADSPLHF. In DNA, the CDR3 is TGCGCCAGCAGGCTGCAGGGGGCCGATTCACCCCTCCACTTT.

This chain connects TRBV6-1 to TRBJ2-7; a possible D gene is TRBD2 (5 bases). The CDR3 is 13 amino acids. CDR1 is MNHNS and CDR2 is SASEGT in the germline V gene. The ends were cut back, 4 bases at V and 6 bases at J, with 13 bases in the middle. The CDR3 bases are TGTGCCAGCAGTGTCCGGGAAAGAGGCGAGCAGTACTTC. Translation gives CASSVRERGEQYF.

J is TRBJ2-4 and V is TRBV5-6, with D possibly matching TRBD1 (7 bases). Trimming stripped 4 bases from V and 0 bases from J, with 14 bases between. The CDR3 length is 16 residues. CDR1 and CDR2 (germline): SGHDT, YYEEEE. This chain's CDR3 is CASSGGTVVAKNIQYF. Written as DNA, the CDR3 is TGTGCCAGCAGCGGGGGGACAGTGGTAGCCAAAAACATTCAGTACTTC.

The table lists this clone with a few counts. The V and J genes are TRBV29-1 and TRBJ2-3, with D possibly being TRBD1 or TRBD2 (5 bases each). The germline V and J ends were trimmed by 7 bases and 4 bases, with 15 bases remaining between them. The CDR3 runs to 13 residues. Germline V gene data show CDR1 as SQVTM and CDR2 as ANQGSEA. CDR3 in amino acids: CSAGWGSPDTQYF. CDR3 coding DNA: TGCAGCGCTGGTTGGGGGAGCCCAGATACGCAGTATTTT.

V and J are TRBV5-6 and TRBJ1-2; D might be TRBD1 (5 bases). This CDR3 is built from 16 residues. V was trimmed by 0 bases and J by 1 base, leaving 13 bases between them. CDR1 is SGHDT and CDR2 is YYEEEE in the germline V gene. The CDR3: CASSLERGGLNYGYTF. CDR3 coding DNA: TGTGCCAGCAGCTTGGAGAGGGGCGGCCTTAACTATGGCTACACCTTC.

This clone was seen only a few times. V is TRBV19 and J is TRBJ1-5; D is unresolved. This CDR3 has 14 amino acids. Germline CDR1 is LNHDA and CDR2 is SQIVND (reference sequence). V lost 0 bases, J lost 3 bases, and 6 bases lay in between. This CDR3 reads CASSIDGSNQPQHF. CDR3 DNA sequence: TGTGCCAGTAGTATAGACGGGTCCAATCAGCCCCAGCATTTT. The full variable domain, with the rest looked up from reference TRBV19 and TRBJ1-5, is DGGITQSPKYLFRKEGQNVTLSCEQNLNHDAMYWYRQDPGQGLRLIYYSQIVNDFQKGDIAEGYSVSREKKESFPLTVTSAQKNPTAFYLCASSIDGSNQPQHFGDGTRLSIL.

There are a few counts of this clone. The chain has TRBV15 and TRBJ1-2; D call uncertain. V was shortened by 0 bases and J by 0 bases, with 8 bases between the two germline ends. The CDR3 contains 15 residues. Germline V gene data show CDR1 as LNHNV and CDR2 as YYDKDF (reference sequence). CDR3 in DNA: TGTGCCACCAGCAGAGATCTTGTCGCTAACTATGGCTACACCTTC. Protein sequence: CATSRDLVANYGYTF.